The next 19 T cell receptor beta chains were all read from a single sample in a study of tissue T cells after allogeneic stem cell transplantation. Time point reported: mouse harvest day 7 after allogeneic transplant. Mouse grafts combined 10^7 T-cell-depleted bone marrow cells with 10^6 splenic CD5+ T cells. The method was immunoSEQ multiplex PCR; TCRdb's version includes in-frame clones alone and lacks a portion of them. The sample records some 3,700 clones, approximately 50% being singletons. Sequencing input: gut tissue. Source of these receptors: a female BALB/c mouse given C57BL/6 T cells with graft-versus-host disease after an allogeneic hematopoietic cell transplant.

Points on this clone: The genes are named according to mouse. The read ends 1 residue early relative to the CDR3; the germline J gene fills the gap. V is TRBV26 and J is TRBJ2-5; D uncertain. CDR1 KGHPV and CDR2 FQNQEV come from the germline V gene (reference sequence). Trimming stripped 2 bases from V and 5 bases from J, with 2 bases between. This CDR3 has 11 amino acids. The CDR3 bases that were read are TGTGCCAGCAGTCTGCGAGACACCCAGTAC. Amino acids: CASSLRDTQY. The CDR3, in full, reads CASSLRDTQYF.

As to this clone: The listed genes are named as in mouse. The CDR3 protein is CASSRDARGEDTQYF. The CDR3 bases that were read are TGTGCTAGCAGTAGAGATGCCCGGGGGGAAGACACCCAGTAC. The gene calls are TRBV17 and TRBJ2-5, with a tentative D call TRBD2 (6 bases). The read gets to within 1 residue of the CDR3 end, and the germline J gene fills in the rest. Trimming cost V 0 bases and J 4 bases, with 11 bases left between them. The CDR3 extends over 15 amino acids. From germline, CDR1 is MNHDT and CDR2 YYDKIL.

About this clone itself: Gene names are the mouse ones. Read coverage stops 1 residue before the CDR3 terminus; the germline J gene supplies the remainder. The chain is built from TRBV26 and TRBJ2-2, with D hard to call. Looked up from germline, CDR1 is KGHPV and CDR2 is FQNQEV (reference sequence). The germline V and J ends were trimmed by 2 bases and 1 base, with 5 bases remaining between them. CDR3 length equals 14 residues. This chain's CDR3 is CASSLEQNTGQLYF. Incomplete CDR3 DNA: TGTGCCAGCAGTCTGGAGCAAAACACCGGGCAGCTCTAC.

Notes on this clone: All gene names here are mouse names. The CDR3 is CTCSATGPSYEQYF. The covered CDR3 bases are TGCACCTGCAGTGCGACTGGGCCCTCCTATGAACAGTAC. The chain carries TRBV1 and TRBJ2-7; 7 bases are a match to TRBD2. The DNA ends 1 residue before the CDR3 does, and the rest of the CDR3 is filled in from the germline J gene. Germline CDR1 reads NSQYPW; CDR2 reads LRSPGD (reference sequence). The trim removed 3 bases at V and 0 bases at J, leaving 2 bases unmatched. The CDR3 consists of 14 residues.

Comment on this clone: Mouse gene names and germline throughout. The read comes to an end 1 residue before the CDR3 does, leaving the germline J gene to fill in the end. The chain combines TRBV16 with TRBJ1-3; D remains unclear. This CDR3 is 13 amino acids long. The V and J ends lost 8 bases and 0 bases respectively, with 8 bases between them. The germline gives CDR1 SGHSA, CDR2 FRNQAP. The CDR3 sequence is CASSKDSGNTLYF. The sequenced CDR3 bases are TGTGCAAGCTCAAAGGATTCTGGAAATACGCTCTAT.

With respect to this clone: Gene names and germline match the mouse. The read finishes 1 residue shy of the CDR3 end, and the germline J gene is used to complete it. The genes are TRBV26 and TRBJ1-3; a weak D match, TRBD1 (6 bases). The V end was cut by 2 bases, the J end by 0 bases, with 8 bases between. Germline-derived CDR1 and CDR2 are KGHPV and FQNQEV (reference sequence). There are 15 residues in the CDR3. The CDR3 DNA, read in part, is TGTGCCAGCAGTCTGCAGGGGTCTTCTGGAAATACGCTCTAT. Translated, it gives CASSLQGSSGNTLY. The CDR3, in full, reads CASSLQGSSGNTLYF.

To note about this clone: Gene labels here are mouse ones. The read finishes 1 residue shy of the CDR3 end, and the germline J gene is used to complete it. The chain has TRBV2 and TRBJ2-5; 8 bases line up with TRBD2. The CDR3 is 15 residues long. In germline, CDR1 is LGHNA, CDR2 YSYQKL. The J segment lost 3 bases and the V segment lost 0 bases, leaving 2 bases of the junction unmatched. The covered CDR3 bases are TGTGCCAGCAGCCAAGAGATGGGGGGGCAAGACACCCAGTAC. Protein: CASSQEMGGQDTQY. The whole CDR3 protein is CASSQEMGGQDTQYF.

With regard to this clone: The germline and genes are mouse ones. The read gets to within 1 residue of the CDR3 end, and the germline J gene fills in the rest. V usage is TRBV1 and J usage is TRBJ1-2, with 12 bases that match TRBD1. Germline CDR1 NSQYPW, CDR2 LRSPGD (reference sequence). The CDR3 has 16 amino acids. Trimming removed 3 bases from V and 1 base from J; junction bases left unmatched: 3. CDR3 sequence: CTCSARDRGRNSDYTF. The part of the CDR3 DNA that was read is TGCACCTGCAGTGCGCGGGACAGGGGGCGAAACTCCGACTACACC. The whole variable domain, filled in from reference TRBV1 and TRBJ1-2, reads VTLLEQNPRWRLVPRGQAVNLRCILKNSQYPWMSWYQQDLQKQLQWLFTLRSPGDKEVKSLPGADYLATRVTDTELRLQVANMSQGRTLYCTCSARDRGRNSDYTFGSGTRLLVI.

This clone has just a few counts. Here the gene names and germline are mouse. The read ends 1 residue before the CDR3 terminus; that terminus is restored from the germline J gene. The chain links TRBV5 to TRBJ2-7, with D perhaps being TRBD1 or TRBD2 (5 bases each). Germline loops: CDR1 LGHNA, CDR2 YNLKQL (reference sequence). CDR3 size: 12 residues. Deletions cut 1 base from V and 4 bases from J, with 5 bases between. Here the CDR3 reads CASSQGGYEQYF. CDR3 bases read: TGTGCCAGCAGCCAAGGGGGGTATGAACAGTAC.

This clone was observed a handful of times. Each gene name is a mouse one. The read gets to within 1 residue of the CDR3 end, and the germline J gene fills in the rest. This specimen includes other DNA sequences encoding the same CDR3. V usage is TRBV16 and J usage is TRBJ2-2; D is unresolved. Deletions cut 1 base from V and 5 bases from J, with 5 bases between. CDR3 length equals 13 residues. Per the germline V gene, CDR1 is SGHSA and CDR2 is FRNQAP. The CDR3 sequence: CASSLGGTGQLYF. The sequenced part of the CDR3 DNA is TGTGCAAGCAGCTTAGGTGGTACCGGGCAGCTCTAC. Full variable domain (remainder filled in from reference TRBV16 and TRBJ2-2): NAGVIQTPRHKVTGKGQEATLWCEPISGHSAVFWYRQTIVQGLEFLTYFRNQAPIDDSGMPKERFSAQMPNQSHSTLKIQSTQPQDSAVYLCASSLGGTGQLYFGEGSKLTVL.

As concerns this clone: Genes here carry mouse names. The CDR3 end is not reached by the read, which stops 1 residue before it; the germline J gene fills it in. The chain recombines TRBV5 with TRBJ2-5; maybe TRBD2 (7 bases). This CDR3 is built from 15 residues. Germline V lookup: CDR1 LGHNA, CDR2 YNLKQL (reference sequence). V dropped 0 bases and J dropped 2 bases, with 9 bases sitting between them. The CDR3 loop reads CASSQDWGRQDTQYF. The sequenced CDR3 bases are TGTGCCAGCAGCCAAGACTGGGGGCGCCAAGACACCCAGTAC.

Turning to this clone: Gene names follow the mouse nomenclature. The read terminates 1 residue ahead of where the CDR3 ends, so the germline J gene completes it. The chain couples TRBV31 to TRBJ1-1; 7 bases are a match to TRBD1. V lost 1 base to trimming and J lost 0 bases; unmatched junction nucleotides: 2. The CDR3 loop spans 14 amino acids. Per germline, CDR1 GKSSPN and CDR2 SITVG. This CDR3 reads CAWSPGQANTEVFF. The CDR3 bases that were read are TGTGCCTGGAGTCCCGGACAGGCAAACACAGAAGTCTTC.

There are a few counts of this clone. Genes here carry mouse names. The CDR3 end falls 1 residue outside the read, so it is completed with the germline J gene. The rearrangement uses TRBV26 and TRBJ1-2, with D unclear. The CDR3 spans 12 residues. With 4 bases removed from V and 3 bases from J, the gap between germline ends came to 6 bases. The V gene's germline CDR1 is KGHPV and CDR2 FQNQEV (reference sequence). The CDR3 DNA, read in part, is TGTGCCAGCAGTCAGGGTTACTCCGACTACACC. Its protein is CASSQGYSDYT. The entire CDR3 protein is CASSQGYSDYTF.

Comment on this clone: All gene names here are mouse names. From the germline J gene comes the end of the CDR3, since the read stops 1 residue before it. V gene TRBV3 combines with J gene TRBJ2-3; a possible D gene is TRBD2 (6 bases). V was pared by 1 base and J by 1 base, with 9 bases between. In germline, CDR1 is SNHLY, CDR2 FYNGKV (reference sequence). The CDR3 sequence is 15 residues long. The CDR3 is CASSLVGGGAETLYF. CDR3 DNA (partial): TGTGCCAGCAGCTTAGTTGGGGGTGGTGCAGAAACGCTGTAT.

A word on this clone: The listed genes are named as in mouse. The sequenced fragment ends 1 residue before the CDR3 boundary, so the rest is inferred from the germline J gene. This sequence joins TRBV26 and TRBJ2-4; D is possibly TRBD1 (6 bases). Per the germline V gene, CDR1 is KGHPV and CDR2 is FQNQEV (reference sequence). Deletions cut 2 bases from V and 0 bases from J, with 9 bases between. The CDR3 spans 15 residues. CDR3: CASSLGTTSQNTLYF. CDR3 bases read: TGTGCCAGCAGTCTGGGGACAACTAGTCAAAACACCTTGTAC.

Concerning this clone itself: Germline and genes: mouse. Incomplete CDR3 DNA: TGTGCCAGCAGTCCGACAGCAAACACAGAAGTCTTC. This translates into CASSPTANTEVF. The whole CDR3 protein reads CASSPTANTEVFF. The chain recombines TRBV26 with TRBJ1-1; D perhaps matches TRBD1 (5 bases). The CDR3 end is not reached by the read, which stops 1 residue before it; the germline J gene fills it in. CDR3 length: 13 residues. The ends were cut back, 4 bases at V and 0 bases at J, with 6 bases in the middle. Per the germline V gene, CDR1 is KGHPV and CDR2 is FQNQEV (reference sequence).

About this clone: Gene and germline names: mouse. The CDR3 goes on 1 residue after the read ends, and that part is filled in from the germline J gene. The J gene is TRBJ2-3, the V gene TRBV12-2, with TRBD2 matching 10 bases. J gave up 2 bases and V 0 bases, and 4 bases lay outside the gene matches. Germline-derived CDR1 and CDR2 are SGHLS and HYDKME. This CDR3 comprises 16 residues. The CDR3 is CASSLELGGAAETLYF. The CDR3 DNA, read in part, is TGTGCCAGCTCTCTCGAACTGGGGGGGGCTGCAGAAACGCTGTAT.

With respect to this clone: Gene names and germline refer to mouse. The read terminates 1 residue ahead of where the CDR3 ends, so the germline J gene completes it. This chain links TRBV14 with TRBJ1-6; D is ambiguous. TRBJ1-6 is an open reading frame, and its role is uncertain. Trimming took 3 bases from V and 7 from J, leaving 5 bases between them. Looked up from germline, CDR1 is SGHDT and CDR2 is FRDEAV. CDR3 length: 12 residues. CDR3: CASSYWNSPLYF. Partial CDR3 DNA: TGTGCCAGCAGTTATTGGAATTCGCCCCTCTAC.

This clone was observed a few times. Each gene name is a mouse one. The missing CDR3 end, 1 residue past where the read stops, is filled in from the germline J gene. The gene calls are TRBV26 and TRBJ1-2; D gene unclear. Trimming shortened V by 2 bases and J by 1 base, and 5 bases separated the two germline ends. The CDR3 length is 13 residues. The germline V gene has CDR1 KGHPV and CDR2 FQNQEV (reference sequence). The CDR3 sequence: CASSLGKNSDYTF. The part of the CDR3 DNA that was read is TGTGCCAGCAGTCTGGGCAAAAACTCCGACTACACC.